This T cell receptor beta chain was profiled in a study of technical replicates of blood from a few donors. This clone has a single count. Clones were sequenced by immunoSEQ multiplex PCR, and TCRdb holds only the in-frame ones, with some missing. The sample includes over 90,000 clones, roughly 95% of them seen just once. J was trimmed by 3 bases and V by 1 base; bases with no gene match: 6. CDR1 and CDR2 (germline): MNHNS, SASEGT. The CDR3 consists of 16 residues. This TCR came from a human donor in good health. V is TRBV6-1 and J is TRBJ1-3; 7 bases line up with TRBD1. The sequenced material came from T cells isolated from PBMCs. CDR3: CASSEEGPGGGNTIYF. The CDR3 DNA follows: TGTGCCAGCAGTGAAGAAGGGCCAGGGGGTGGAAACACCATATATTTT.